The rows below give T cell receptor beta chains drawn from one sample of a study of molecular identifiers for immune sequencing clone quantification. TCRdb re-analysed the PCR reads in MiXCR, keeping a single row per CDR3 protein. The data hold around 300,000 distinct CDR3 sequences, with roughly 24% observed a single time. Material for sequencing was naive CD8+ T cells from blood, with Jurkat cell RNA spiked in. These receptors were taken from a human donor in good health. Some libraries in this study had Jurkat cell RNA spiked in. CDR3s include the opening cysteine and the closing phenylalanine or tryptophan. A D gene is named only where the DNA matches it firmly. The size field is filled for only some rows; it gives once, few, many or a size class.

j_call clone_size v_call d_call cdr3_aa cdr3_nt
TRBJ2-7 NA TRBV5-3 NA CASSFGVREQYF TGTGCCAGCAGCTTTGGCGTCCGCGAGCAGTACTTC
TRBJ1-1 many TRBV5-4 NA CASSPGEGGMNTEAFF TGTGCCAGCAGCCCGGGGGAGGGGGGAATGAACACTGAAGCTTTCTTT
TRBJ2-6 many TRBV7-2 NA CASRTGAGANVLTF TGTGCCAGCAGGACAGGAGCTGGGGCCAACGTCCTGACTTTC
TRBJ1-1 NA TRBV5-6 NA CASSLSLGVSTEAFF TGTGCCAGCAGCTTGAGTTTGGGGGTGAGCACTGAAGCTTTCTTT
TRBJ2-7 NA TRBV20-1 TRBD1 CSASDRDRGCEQYF TGCAGTGCTAGCGACCGGGACAGGGGTTGCGAGCAGTACTTC
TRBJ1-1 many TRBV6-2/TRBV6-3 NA CASSYRALNTEAFF TGTGCCAGCAGTTACAGGGCGTTGAACACTGAAGCTTTCTTT
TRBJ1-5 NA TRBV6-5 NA CASSPGYGNQPQHF TGTGCCAGCAGTCCAGGGTACGGGAATCAGCCCCAGCATTTT
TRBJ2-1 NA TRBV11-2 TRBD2 CASSSWELASSYNEQFF TGTGCCAGCAGCTCCTGGGAACTAGCGAGCTCATACAATGAGCAGTTCTTC
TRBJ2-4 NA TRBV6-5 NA CASSDIAKNIQYF TGTGCCAGCAGCGATATAGCCAAAAACATTCAGTACTTC
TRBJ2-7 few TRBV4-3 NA CASSQGLGWGLSEQYF TGCGCCAGCAGCCAAGGGCTCGGGTGGGGGTTATCCGAGCAGTACTTC
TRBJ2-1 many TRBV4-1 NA CASSQLSEQFF TGCGCCAGCAGCCAATTGAGTGAGCAGTTCTTC
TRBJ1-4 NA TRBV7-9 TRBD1 CASSLMPGQGDEKLFF TGTGCCAGCAGCTTAATGCCTGGGCAGGGGGATGAAAAACTGTTTTTT
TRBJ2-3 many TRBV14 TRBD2 CASSQEPGLEPDTQYF TGTGCCAGCAGCCAGGAACCGGGACTAGAGCCAGATACGCAGTATTTT
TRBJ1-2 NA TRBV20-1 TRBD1 CSARTGTGAFSYTF TGCAGTGCGAGGACCGGGACAGGGGCATTTAGCTACACCTTC
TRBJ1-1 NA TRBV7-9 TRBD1 CASSPPTGKEAFF TGTGCCAGCAGCCCACCGACAGGGAAGGAAGCTTTCTTT
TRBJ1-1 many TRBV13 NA CASSLGLGGNTEAFF TGTGCCAGCAGCTTAGGATTAGGAGGGAACACTGAAGCTTTCTTT
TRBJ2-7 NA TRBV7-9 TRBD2 CAISLSASGSWYEQYF TGTGCCATCAGCTTAAGCGCTAGCGGGAGTTGGTACGAGCAGTACTTC
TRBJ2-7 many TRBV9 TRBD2 CASSVGGGRVNEQYF TGTGCCAGCAGCGTAGGAGGCGGGAGAGTCAACGAGCAGTACTTC
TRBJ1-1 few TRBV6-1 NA CASSEYINGGNTEAFF TGTGCCAGCAGTGAATACATTAACGGAGGGAACACTGAAGCTTTCTTT
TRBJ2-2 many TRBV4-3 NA CASRTAAGTGELFF TGCGCCAGTCGAACAGCGGCGGGGACCGGGGAGCTGTTTTTT
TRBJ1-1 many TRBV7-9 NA CASSLVPGNTEAFF TGTGCCAGCAGCTTAGTCCCTGGCAACACTGAAGCTTTCTTT
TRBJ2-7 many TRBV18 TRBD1 CASSPPGQTYEQYF TGTGCCAGCTCACCACCGGGACAGACCTACGAGCAGTACTTC
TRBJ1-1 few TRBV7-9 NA CAIMFGENTEAFF TGTGCCATCATGTTCGGGGAAAACACTGAAGCTTTCTTT
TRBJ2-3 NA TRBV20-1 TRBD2 CSASLKGGVAGATDTQYF TGCAGTGCTAGTCTGAAGGGGGGGGTAGCGGGAGCGACAGATACGCAGTATTTT
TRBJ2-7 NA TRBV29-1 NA CSVESGQGSYEQYF TGCAGCGTTGAAAGCGGGCAGGGGTCCTACGAGCAGTACTTC
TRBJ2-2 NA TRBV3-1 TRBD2 CASSQGAGTRAFWTGELFF TGTGCCAGCAGCCAAGGGGCCGGGACTAGGGCCTTTTGGACCGGGGAGCTGTTTTTT
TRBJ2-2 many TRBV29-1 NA CSVVAGELFF TGCAGCGTCGTCGCCGGGGAGCTGTTTTTT
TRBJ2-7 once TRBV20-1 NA CSARDKGRSYGQYF TGCAGTGCTAGAGATAAAGGAAGGTCCTACGGGCAGTACTTC
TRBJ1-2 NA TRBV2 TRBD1 CASSEAGTGHGYTF TGTGCCAGCAGTGAAGCCGGGACAGGGCATGGCTACACCTTC
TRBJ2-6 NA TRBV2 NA CASSDPRYSGANVLTF TGTGCCAGCAGTGATCCCAGGTACTCTGGGGCCAACGTCCTGACTTTC
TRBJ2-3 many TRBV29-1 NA CSAVLEAQYF TGCAGCGCTGTTTTAGAGGCGCAGTATTTT
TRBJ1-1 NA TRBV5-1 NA CASSLSGGRGTTEAFF TGCGCCAGCAGCTTGTCCGGGGGGCGGGGGACCACTGAAGCTTTCTTT
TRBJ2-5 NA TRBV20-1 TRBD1 CSASSGQGLQETQYF TGCAGTGCTAGTAGCGGACAGGGCCTACAAGAGACCCAGTACTTC
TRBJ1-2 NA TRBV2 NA CASSPGTWGYGYTF TGTGCCAGCAGCCCTGGGACATGGGGTTATGGCTACACCTTC
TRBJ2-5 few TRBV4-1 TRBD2 CASSQDWGGQETQYF TGCGCCAGCAGCCAAGATTGGGGGGGCCAAGAGACCCAGTACTTC
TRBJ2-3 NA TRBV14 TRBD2 CASSQDVGTSGTDTQYF TGTGCCAGCAGCCAAGACGTGGGGACTAGCGGTACAGATACGCAGTATTTT
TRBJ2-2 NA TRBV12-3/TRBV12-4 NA CASSPTETGELFF TGTGCCAGCAGCCCGACAGAGACCGGGGAGCTGTTTTTT
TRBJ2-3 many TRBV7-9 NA CASSLASPDTQYF TGTGCCAGCAGCTTAGCGAGTCCAGATACGCAGTATTTT
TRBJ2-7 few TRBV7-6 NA CASRPEGFYEQYF TGTGCCAGCCGCCCAGAGGGTTTCTACGAGCAGTACTTC
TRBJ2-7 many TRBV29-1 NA CSVGTDQSSYEQYF TGCAGCGTTGGAACGGACCAGAGTTCCTACGAGCAGTACTTC
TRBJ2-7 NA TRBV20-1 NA CSARADSYEQYF TGCAGTGCTAGAGCGGACAGCTACGAGCAGTACTTC
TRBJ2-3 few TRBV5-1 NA CASSLAGGATSTDTQYF TGCGCCAGCAGCTTGGCTGGGGGGGCAACTAGCACAGATACGCAGTATTTT
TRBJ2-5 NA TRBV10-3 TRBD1 CAISEIGGQIQETQYF TGTGCCATCAGTGAAATTGGGGGACAGATCCAAGAGACCCAGTACTTC
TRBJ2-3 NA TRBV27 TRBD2 CASSLPPSGGTDTQYF TGTGCCAGCAGTTTACCCCCTAGCGGGGGGACAGATACGCAGTATTTT
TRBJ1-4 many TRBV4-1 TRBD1 CASSQEWNRGPEKLFF TGCGCCAGCAGCCAAGAATGGAACAGGGGGCCTGAAAAACTGTTTTTT
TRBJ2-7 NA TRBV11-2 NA CASSHPNYEQYF TGTGCCAGCAGCCACCCCAACTACGAGCAGTACTTC
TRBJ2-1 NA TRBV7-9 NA CASSFPTGTIAYNEQFF TGTGCCAGCAGCTTCCCCACAGGGACTATCGCCTACAATGAGCAGTTCTTC
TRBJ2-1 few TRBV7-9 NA CASSLAPLDHNEQFF TGTGCCAGCAGCTTAGCCCCTCTGGACCACAATGAGCAGTTCTTC
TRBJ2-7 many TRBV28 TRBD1 CASKGALRYEQYF TGTGCCAGCAAGGGGGCTCTACGCTACGAGCAGTACTTC
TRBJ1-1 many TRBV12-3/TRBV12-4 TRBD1 CASREGQGGNTEAFF TGTGCCAGCAGGGAAGGACAGGGAGGAAACACTGAAGCTTTCTTT
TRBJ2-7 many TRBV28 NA CASSFGPHSYEQYF TGTGCCAGCAGTTTTGGGCCTCACTCCTACGAGCAGTACTTC
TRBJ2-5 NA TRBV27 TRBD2 CASSPRRGTSGETQYF TGTGCCAGCAGTCCCCGTCGCGGGACTAGCGGGGAGACCCAGTACTTC
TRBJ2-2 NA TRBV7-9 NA CASSLELSTGELFF TGTGCCAGCAGCTTAGAACTTTCAACCGGGGAGCTGTTTTTT
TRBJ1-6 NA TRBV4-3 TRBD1 CASSQGSTGTGGNSPLHF TGCGCCAGCAGCCAAGGCTCGACAGGGACAGGGGGCAATTCACCCCTCCACTTT
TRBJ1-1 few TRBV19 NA CASSIDRPTEAFF TGTGCCAGTAGTATCGACAGGCCCACTGAAGCTTTCTTT